This T cell receptor (beta chain) comes out of a study of cytomegalovirus exposure and HLA in healthy donors. The PCR used 60 Vbeta and 13 Jbeta primers. Generated by immunoSEQ multiplex PCR, the TCRdb table keeps only in-frame clones and is missing some. Of 55,000 to 65,000 clones in the sample, more than 70% were seen once. The CDR3 is 18 residues long. V lost 2 bases and J lost 3, with 17 bases in between. The V gene's germline CDR1 is SGHTA and CDR2 FQGNSA. This clone was counted once. This receptor was identified in a man aged 25-45 years in good health and CMV-seropositive. Material: PBMCs. This chain uses TRBV7-2 with TRBJ1-6; D remains unclear. The CDR3 is CASSLLAARGNYNSPLHF. The CDR3 coding sequence is TGTGCCAGCAGCTTATTGGCAGCTCGGGGAAACTATAATTCACCCCTCCACTTT.